This entry describes one TCR beta chain. Germline V gene lookup returns CDR1 LNHNV and CDR2 YYDKDF (reference sequence). Trimming took 0 bases from V and 9 from J, leaving 9 bases between them. The CDR3 covers 13 residues. The data were obtained in a study of T-cell memory formation after mild COVID-19. In TCRdb, the 5' RACE reads were re-called with MiXCR into one record per CDR3 protein. The table includes approximately 300,000 distinct CDR3 sequences, about 15% detected once. This sequence originates from a man aged 18 to 30 who had mild COVID-19 (a few samples of this study predate the infection). Cell type and time point are not known. The chain joins TRBV15 to TRBJ1-3; unclear D gene. Sequenced sample: PBMCs or a T cell subset sorted from them (not recorded which). The CDR3 is CATSREGHSTIYF. CDR3 DNA: TGTGCCACCAGCAGAGAGGGTCACAGCACCATATATTTT.